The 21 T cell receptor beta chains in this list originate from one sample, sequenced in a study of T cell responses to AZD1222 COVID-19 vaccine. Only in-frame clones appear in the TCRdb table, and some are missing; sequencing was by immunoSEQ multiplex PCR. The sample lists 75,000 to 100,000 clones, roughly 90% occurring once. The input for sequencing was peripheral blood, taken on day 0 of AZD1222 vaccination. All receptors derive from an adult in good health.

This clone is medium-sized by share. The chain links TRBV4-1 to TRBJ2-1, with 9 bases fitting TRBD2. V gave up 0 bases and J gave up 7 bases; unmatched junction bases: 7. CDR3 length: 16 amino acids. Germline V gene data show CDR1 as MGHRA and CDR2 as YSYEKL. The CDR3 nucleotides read TGCGCCAGCAGCCAAGATAGCGGCGGGGGGGGAAATGAGCAGTTCTTC. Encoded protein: CASSQDSGGGGNEQFF.

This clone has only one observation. The CDR3 nucleotides are TGTGCCACCAGTGAAGAATCAGGCTATGGCTACACCTTC. It encodes CATSEESGYGYTF. The chain links TRBV24-1 to TRBJ1-2; D call uncertain. Germline V gene sequence: CDR1 KGHDR, CDR2 SFDVKD. Trimming cost V 4 bases and J 4 bases, with 9 bases left between them. The CDR3 has 13 amino acids.

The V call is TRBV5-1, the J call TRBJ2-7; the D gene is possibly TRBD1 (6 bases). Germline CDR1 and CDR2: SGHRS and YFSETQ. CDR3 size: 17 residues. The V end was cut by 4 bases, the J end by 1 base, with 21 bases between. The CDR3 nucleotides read TGCGCCAGCAGCCGGGACATGGCCGGAGGTGCATCCTACGAGCAGTACTTC. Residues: CASSRDMAGGASYEQYF.

The CDR3 sequence is CSASGLAGVTGELFF. DNA of the CDR3: TGCAGTGCTAGTGGGTTAGCGGGAGTCACCGGGGAGCTGTTTTTT. This rearrangement joins TRBV20-1 to TRBJ2-2; 9 bases agree with TRBD2. The germline gives CDR1 DFQATT, CDR2 SNEGSKA (reference sequence). J was trimmed by 4 bases and V by 3 bases; bases with no gene match: 6. This CDR3 has 15 amino acids.

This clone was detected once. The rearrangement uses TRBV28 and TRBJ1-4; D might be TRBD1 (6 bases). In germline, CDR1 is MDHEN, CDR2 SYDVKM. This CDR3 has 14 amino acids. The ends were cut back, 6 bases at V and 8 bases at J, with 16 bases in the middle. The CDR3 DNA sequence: TGTGCCAGCAGATTTACAGGGAGAGGAGAAAAACTGTTTTTT. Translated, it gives CASRFTGRGEKLFF.

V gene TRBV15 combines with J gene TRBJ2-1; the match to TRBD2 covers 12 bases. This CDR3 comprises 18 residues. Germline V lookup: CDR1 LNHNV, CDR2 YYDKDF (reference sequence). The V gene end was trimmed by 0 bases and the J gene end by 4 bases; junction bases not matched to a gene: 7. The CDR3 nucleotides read TGTGCCACCAGCAGAGATCAAACTAGCGGGAGGCTATACAATGAGCAGTTCTTC. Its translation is CATSRDQTSGRLYNEQFF.

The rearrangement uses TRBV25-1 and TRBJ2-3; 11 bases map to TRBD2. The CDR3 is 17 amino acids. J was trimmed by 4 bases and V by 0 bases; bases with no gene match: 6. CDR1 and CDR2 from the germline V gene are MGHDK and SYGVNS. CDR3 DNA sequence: TGTGCCAGCAGTGAATATTCAACTAGCGGGAGCTCAGATACGCAGTATTTT. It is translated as CASSEYSTSGSSDTQYF.

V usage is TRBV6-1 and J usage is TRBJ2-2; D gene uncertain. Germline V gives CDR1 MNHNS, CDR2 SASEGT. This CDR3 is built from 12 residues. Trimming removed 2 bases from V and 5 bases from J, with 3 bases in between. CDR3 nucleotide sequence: TGTGCCAGCAGTGAAATGACCGGGGAGCTGTTTTTT. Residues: CASSEMTGELFF.

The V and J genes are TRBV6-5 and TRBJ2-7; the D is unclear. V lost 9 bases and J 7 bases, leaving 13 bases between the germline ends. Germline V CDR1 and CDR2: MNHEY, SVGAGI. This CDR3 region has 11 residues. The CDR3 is CASFFVGEQYF. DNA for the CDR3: TGTGCCAGTTTTTTCGTGGGGGAGCAGTACTTC.

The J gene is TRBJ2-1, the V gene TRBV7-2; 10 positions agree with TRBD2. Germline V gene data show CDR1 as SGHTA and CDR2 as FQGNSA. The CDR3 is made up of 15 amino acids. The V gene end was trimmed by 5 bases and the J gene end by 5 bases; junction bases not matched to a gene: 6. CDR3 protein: CASSTTLAGNNEQFF. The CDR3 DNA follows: TGTGCCAGCAGCACTACACTAGCGGGAAACAATGAGCAGTTCTTC. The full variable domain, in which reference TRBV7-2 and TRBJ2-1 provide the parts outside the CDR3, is GAGVSQSPSNKVTEKGKDVELRCDPISGHTALYWYRQSLGQGLEFLIYFQGNSAPDKSGLPSDRFSAERTGGSVSTLTIQRTQQEDSAVYLCASSTTLAGNNEQFFGPGTRLTVL.

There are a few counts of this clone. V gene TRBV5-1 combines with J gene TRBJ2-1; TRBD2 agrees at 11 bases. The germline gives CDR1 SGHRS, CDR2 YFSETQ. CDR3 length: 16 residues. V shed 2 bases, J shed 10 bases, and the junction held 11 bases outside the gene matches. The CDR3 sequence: CASSLFTSGSLGEQFF. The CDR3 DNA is TGCGCCAGCAGCTTATTTACTAGCGGGAGTTTGGGGGAGCAGTTCTTC.

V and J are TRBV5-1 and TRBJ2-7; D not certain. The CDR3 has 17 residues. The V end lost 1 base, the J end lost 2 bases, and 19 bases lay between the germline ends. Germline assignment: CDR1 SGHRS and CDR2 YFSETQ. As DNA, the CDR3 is TGCGCCAGCAGCTTGAACATTATGGCCGGTAAAACCTACGAGCAGTACTTC. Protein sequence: CASSLNIMAGKTYEQYF.

CDR3 nucleotide sequence: TGTGCCAGCAGCCAAGATTCCGCTGAAGCTTTCTTT. This encodes CASSQDSAEAFF. V and J are TRBV3-1 (or the pseudogene TRBV3-2) and TRBJ1-1; no firm D call. The CDR3 extends over 12 amino acids. Between the trimmed V and J ends, which lost 0 bases and 6 bases, there was a span of 5 bases. The V gene's germline CDR1 is LGHDT and CDR2 YNNKEL (reference sequence).

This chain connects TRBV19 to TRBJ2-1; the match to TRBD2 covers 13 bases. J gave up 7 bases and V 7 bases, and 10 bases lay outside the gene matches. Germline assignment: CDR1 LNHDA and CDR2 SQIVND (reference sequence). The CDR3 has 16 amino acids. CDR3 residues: CASTDELAGGPNEQFF. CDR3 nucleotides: TGTGCCAGTACCGACGAACTAGCGGGAGGGCCTAATGAGCAGTTCTTC.

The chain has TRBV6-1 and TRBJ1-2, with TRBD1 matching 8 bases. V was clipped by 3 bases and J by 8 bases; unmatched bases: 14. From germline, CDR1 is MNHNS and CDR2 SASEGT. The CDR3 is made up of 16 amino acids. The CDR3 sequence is CASSDRTGTLRGGYTF. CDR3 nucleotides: TGTGCCAGCAGTGATCGGACAGGGACCCTGAGGGGAGGCTACACCTTC.

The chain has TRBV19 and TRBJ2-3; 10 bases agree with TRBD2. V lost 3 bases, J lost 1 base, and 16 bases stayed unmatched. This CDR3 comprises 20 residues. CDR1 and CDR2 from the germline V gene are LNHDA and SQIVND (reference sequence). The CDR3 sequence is CASSIYPASGRSVGTDTQYF. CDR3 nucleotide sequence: TGTGCCAGTAGTATTTATCCGGCTAGCGGGAGATCGGTGGGCACAGATACGCAGTATTTT.

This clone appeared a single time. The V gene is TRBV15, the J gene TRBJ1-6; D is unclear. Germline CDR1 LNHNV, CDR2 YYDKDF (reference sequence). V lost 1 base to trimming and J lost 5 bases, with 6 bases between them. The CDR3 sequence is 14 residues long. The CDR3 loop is CATSRAINNSPLHF. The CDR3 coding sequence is TGTGCCACCAGCAGAGCTATTAATAATTCACCCCTCCACTTT.

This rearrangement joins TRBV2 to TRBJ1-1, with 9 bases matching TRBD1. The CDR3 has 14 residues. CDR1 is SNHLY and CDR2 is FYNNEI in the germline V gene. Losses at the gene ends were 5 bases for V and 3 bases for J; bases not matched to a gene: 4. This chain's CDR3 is CASSSQGADTEAFF. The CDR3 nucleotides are TGTGCCAGCAGTTCACAGGGGGCGGACACTGAAGCTTTCTTT.

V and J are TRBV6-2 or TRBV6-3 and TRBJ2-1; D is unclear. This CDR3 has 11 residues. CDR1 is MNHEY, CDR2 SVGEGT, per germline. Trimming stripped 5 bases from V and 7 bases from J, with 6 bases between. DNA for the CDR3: TGTGCCAGCAGTAGGATGAATGAGCAGTTCTTC. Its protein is CASSRMNEQFF.

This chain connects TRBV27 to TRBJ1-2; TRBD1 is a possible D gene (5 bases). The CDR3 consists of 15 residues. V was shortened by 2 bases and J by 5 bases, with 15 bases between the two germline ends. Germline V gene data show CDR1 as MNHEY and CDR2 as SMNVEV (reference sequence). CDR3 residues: CASSLGTGVIYGYTF. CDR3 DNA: TGTGCCAGCAGTTTAGGGACGGGGGTAATTTATGGCTACACCTTC.

This CDR3 reads CASSVAQRDFNEQFF. The DNA for the CDR3 is TGTGCCAGCAGCGTAGCCCAGCGGGACTTCAATGAGCAGTTCTTC. J is TRBJ2-1 and V is TRBV9, with 7 bases matching TRBD2. The ends lost 0 bases at V and 6 bases at J; junction bases unmatched: 6. There are 15 residues in the CDR3. Per germline, CDR1 SGDLS and CDR2 YYNGEE.